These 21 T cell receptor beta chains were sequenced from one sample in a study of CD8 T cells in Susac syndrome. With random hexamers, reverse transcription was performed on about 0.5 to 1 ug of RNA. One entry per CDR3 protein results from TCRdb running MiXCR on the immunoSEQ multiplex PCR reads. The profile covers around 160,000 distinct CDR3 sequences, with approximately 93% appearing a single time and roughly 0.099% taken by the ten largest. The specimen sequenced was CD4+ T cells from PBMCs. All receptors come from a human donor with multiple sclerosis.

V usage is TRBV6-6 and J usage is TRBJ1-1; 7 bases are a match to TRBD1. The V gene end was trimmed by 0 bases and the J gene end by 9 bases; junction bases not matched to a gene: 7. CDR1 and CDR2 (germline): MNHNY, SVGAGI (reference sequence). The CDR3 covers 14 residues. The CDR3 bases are TGTGCCAGCAGTTACTCGACAGGGAATTATAAAGCTTTCTTT. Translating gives CASSYSTGNYKAFF.

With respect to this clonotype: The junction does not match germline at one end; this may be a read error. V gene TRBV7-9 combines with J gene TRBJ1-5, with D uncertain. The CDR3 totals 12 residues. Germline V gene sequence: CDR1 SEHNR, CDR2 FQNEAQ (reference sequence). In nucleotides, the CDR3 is TGTGCCAGCAGCTTATCCAACGGGCTCCCGGTTTTT. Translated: CASSLSNGLPVF.

CDR3 loop: CASSVAWGGEQFF. The CDR3 nucleotides are TGCGCCAGCAGTGTGGCATGGGGAGGCGAGCAGTTCTTC. The V and J genes are TRBV10-1 and TRBJ2-1; D is possibly TRBD2 (6 bases). Germline V gene sequence: CDR1 WNHNN, CDR2 SYGVQD (reference sequence). This CDR3 spans 13 amino acids. V was shortened by 4 bases and J by 10 bases, with 14 bases between the two germline ends.

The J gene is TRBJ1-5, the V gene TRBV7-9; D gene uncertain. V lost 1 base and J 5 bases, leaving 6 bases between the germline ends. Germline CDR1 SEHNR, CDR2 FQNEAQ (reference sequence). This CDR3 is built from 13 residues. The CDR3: CASSLEEHQPQHF. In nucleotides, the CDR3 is TGTGCCAGCAGCTTAGAGGAACATCAGCCCCAGCATTTT.

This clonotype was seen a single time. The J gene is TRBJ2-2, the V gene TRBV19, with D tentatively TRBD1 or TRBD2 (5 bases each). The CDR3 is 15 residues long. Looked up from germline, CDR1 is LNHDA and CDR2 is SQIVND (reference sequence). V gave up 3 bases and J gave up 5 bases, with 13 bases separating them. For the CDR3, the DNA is TGTGCCAGTAGTATCCTCTCCAGGGAGACCGGGGAGCTGTTTTTT. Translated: CASSILSRETGELFF.

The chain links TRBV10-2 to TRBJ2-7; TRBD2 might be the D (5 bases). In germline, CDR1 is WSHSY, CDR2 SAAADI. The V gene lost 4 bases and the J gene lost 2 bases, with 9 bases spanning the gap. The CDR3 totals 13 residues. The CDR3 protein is CASSAYGAYEQYF. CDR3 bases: TGCGCCAGCAGTGCCTACGGGGCCTACGAGCAGTACTTC.

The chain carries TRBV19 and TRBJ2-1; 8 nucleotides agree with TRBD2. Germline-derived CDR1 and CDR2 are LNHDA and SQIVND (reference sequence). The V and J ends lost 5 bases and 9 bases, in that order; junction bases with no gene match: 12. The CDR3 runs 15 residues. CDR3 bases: TGTGCCAGTAGTTTAAAAGCGGGAGTCGAGGGTGAGCAGTTCTTC. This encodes CASSLKAGVEGEQFF. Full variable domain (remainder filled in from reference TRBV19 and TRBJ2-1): DGGITQSPKYLFRKEGQNVTLSCEQNLNHDAMYWYRQDPGQGLRLIYYSQIVNDFQKGDIAEGYSVSREKKESFPLTVTSAQKNPTAFYLCASSLKAGVEGEQFFGPGTRLTVL.

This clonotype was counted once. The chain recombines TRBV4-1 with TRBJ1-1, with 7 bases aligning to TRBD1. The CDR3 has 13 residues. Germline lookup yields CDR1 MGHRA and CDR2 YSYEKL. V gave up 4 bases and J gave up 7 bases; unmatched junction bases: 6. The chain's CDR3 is CASSLRQGGEAFF. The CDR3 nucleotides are TGCGCCAGCAGCCTACGACAGGGAGGTGAAGCTTTCTTT.

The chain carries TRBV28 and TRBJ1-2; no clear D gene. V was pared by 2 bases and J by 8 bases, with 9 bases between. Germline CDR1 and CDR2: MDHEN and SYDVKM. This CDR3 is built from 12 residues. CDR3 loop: CASSLSERGYTF. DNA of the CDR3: TGTGCCAGCAGTTTAAGCGAGCGGGGCTACACCTTC.

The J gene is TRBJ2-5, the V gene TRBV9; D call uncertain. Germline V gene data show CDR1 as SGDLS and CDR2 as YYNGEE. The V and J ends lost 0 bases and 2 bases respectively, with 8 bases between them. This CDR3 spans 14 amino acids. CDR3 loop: CASSVGTNQETQYF. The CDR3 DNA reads TGTGCCAGCAGCGTAGGTACTAATCAAGAGACCCAGTACTTC.

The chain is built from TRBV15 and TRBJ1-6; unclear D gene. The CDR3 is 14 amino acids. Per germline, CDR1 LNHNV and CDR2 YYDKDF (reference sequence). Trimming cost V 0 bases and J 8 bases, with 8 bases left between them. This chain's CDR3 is CATSREYPDSPLHF. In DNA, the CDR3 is TGTGCCACCAGCAGAGAATACCCAGATTCACCCCTCCACTTT.

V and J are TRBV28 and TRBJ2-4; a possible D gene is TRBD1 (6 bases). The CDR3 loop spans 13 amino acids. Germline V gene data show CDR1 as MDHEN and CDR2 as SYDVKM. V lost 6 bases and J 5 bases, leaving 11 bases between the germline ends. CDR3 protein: CASRLDSENIQYF. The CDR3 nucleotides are TGTGCCAGCAGGCTGGACAGCGAAAACATTCAGTACTTC. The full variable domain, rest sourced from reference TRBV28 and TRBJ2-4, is DVKVTQSSRYLVKRTGEKVFLECVQDMDHENMFWYRQDPGLGLRLIYFSYDVKMKEKGDIPEGYSVSREKKERFSLILESASTNQTSMYLCASRLDSENIQYFGAGTRLSVL.

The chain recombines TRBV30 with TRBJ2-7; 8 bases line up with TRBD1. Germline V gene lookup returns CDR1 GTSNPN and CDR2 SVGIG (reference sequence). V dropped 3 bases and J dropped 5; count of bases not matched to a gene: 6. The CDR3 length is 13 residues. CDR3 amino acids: CAWSQGAGNEQYF. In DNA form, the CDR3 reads TGTGCCTGGAGCCAGGGGGCTGGGAACGAGCAGTACTTC.

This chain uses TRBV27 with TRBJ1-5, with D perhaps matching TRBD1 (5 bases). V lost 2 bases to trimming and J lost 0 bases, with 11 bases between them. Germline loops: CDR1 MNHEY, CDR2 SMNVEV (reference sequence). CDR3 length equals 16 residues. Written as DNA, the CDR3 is TGTGCCAGCAGTTTAATTCGGGGCCATAGCAATCAGCCCCAGCATTTT. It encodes CASSLIRGHSNQPQHF.

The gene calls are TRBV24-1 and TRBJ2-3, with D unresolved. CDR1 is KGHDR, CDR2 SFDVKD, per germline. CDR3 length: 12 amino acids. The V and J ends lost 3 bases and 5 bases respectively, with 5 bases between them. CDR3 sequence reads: CATSDKKDTQYF. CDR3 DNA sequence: TGTGCCACCAGTGATAAAAAAGATACGCAGTATTTT.

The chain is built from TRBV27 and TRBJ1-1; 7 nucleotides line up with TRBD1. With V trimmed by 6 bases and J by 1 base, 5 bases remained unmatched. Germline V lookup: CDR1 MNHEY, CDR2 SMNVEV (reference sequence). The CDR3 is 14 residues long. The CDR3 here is CASRRGQENTEAFF. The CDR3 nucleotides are TGTGCCAGCAGAAGGGGGCAGGAGAACACTGAAGCTTTCTTT.

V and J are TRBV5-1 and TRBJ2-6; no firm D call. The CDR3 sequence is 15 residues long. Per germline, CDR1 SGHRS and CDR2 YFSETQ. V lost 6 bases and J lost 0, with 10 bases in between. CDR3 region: CASTPALSGANVLTF. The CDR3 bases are TGCGCCAGCACCCCGGCTCTCTCTGGGGCCAACGTCCTGACTTTC.

The CDR3 spells CASSTDRIERNTIYF. The CDR3 coding sequence is TGTGCCAGCAGCACGGACAGGATCGAGAGAAACACCATATATTTT. The gene calls are TRBV28 and TRBJ1-3, with 7 bases identical to TRBD1. CDR1 MDHEN and CDR2 SYDVKM come from the germline V gene. The CDR3 is 15 amino acids. The junction had 10 bases not matched to a gene; V was cut back by 6 bases and J by 5 bases.

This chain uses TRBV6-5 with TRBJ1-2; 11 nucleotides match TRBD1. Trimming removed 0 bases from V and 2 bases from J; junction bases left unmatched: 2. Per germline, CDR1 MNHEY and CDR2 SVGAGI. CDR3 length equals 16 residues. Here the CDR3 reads CASSYSGTGGNYGYTF. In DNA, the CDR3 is TGTGCCAGCAGTTACTCCGGGACAGGGGGAAACTATGGCTACACCTTC.

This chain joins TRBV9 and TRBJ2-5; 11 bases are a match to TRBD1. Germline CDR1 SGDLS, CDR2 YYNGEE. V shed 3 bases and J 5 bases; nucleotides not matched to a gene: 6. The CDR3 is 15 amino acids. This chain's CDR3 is CASSAGQGEMETQYF. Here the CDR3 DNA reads TGTGCCAGCAGCGCGGGACAGGGGGAGATGGAGACCCAGTACTTC.

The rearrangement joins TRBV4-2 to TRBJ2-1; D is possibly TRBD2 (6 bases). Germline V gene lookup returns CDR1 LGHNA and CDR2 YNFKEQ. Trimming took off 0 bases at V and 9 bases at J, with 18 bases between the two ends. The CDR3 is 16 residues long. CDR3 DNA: TGTGCCAGCAGCCAAGAAAGTACAAGGTTGCGGGGTGAGCAGTTCTTC. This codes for CASSQESTRLRGEQFF.